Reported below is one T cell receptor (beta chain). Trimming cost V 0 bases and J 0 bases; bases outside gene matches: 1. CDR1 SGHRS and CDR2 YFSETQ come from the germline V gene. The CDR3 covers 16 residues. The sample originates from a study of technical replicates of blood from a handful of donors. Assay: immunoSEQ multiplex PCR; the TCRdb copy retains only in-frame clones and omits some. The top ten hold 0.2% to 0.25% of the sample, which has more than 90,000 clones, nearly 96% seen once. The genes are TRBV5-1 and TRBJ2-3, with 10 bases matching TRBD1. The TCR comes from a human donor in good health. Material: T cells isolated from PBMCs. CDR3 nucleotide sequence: TGCGCCAGCAGCTTGGGGACAGGGGGTAGCACAGATACGCAGTATTTT. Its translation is CASSLGTGGSTDTQYF.